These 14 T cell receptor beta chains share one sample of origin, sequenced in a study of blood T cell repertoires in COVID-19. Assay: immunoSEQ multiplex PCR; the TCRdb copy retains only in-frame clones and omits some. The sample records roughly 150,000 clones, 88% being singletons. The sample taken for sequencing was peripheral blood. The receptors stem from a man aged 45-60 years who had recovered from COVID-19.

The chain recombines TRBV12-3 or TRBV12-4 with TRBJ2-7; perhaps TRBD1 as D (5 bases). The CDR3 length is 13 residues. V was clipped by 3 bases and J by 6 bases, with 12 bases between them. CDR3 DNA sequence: TGTGCCAGCAGTTTGGAAGGGGTGCCCGAGCAGTACTTC. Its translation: CASSLEGVPEQYF.

CDR3 loop: CASSEPGKYEQYF. CDR3 in DNA: TGTGCCAGCAGTGAACCGGGAAAGTACGAGCAGTACTTC. V gene TRBV25-1 combines with J gene TRBJ2-7, with D possibly TRBD2 on 5 matching bases. The CDR3 extends over 13 amino acids. From germline, CDR1 is MGHDK and CDR2 SYGVNS. V was cut by 2 bases and J by 4 bases, with 9 bases left in between.

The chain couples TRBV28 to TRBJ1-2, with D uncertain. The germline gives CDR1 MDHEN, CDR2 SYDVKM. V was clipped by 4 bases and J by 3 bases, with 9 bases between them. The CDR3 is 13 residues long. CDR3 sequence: CASSSGFDYGYTF. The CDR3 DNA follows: TGTGCCAGCAGTTCGGGTTTCGACTATGGCTACACCTTC.

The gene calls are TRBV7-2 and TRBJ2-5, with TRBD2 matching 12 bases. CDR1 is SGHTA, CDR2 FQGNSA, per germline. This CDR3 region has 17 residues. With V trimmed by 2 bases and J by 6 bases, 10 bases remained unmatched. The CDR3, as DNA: TGTGCCAGCAGCTTAAGGACTAGCGGGGTGTCTTTGAAGACCCAGTACTTC. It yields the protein CASSLRTSGVSLKTQYF.

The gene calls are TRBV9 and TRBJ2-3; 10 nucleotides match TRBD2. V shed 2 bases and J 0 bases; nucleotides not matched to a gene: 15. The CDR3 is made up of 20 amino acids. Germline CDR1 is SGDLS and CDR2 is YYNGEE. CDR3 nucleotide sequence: TGTGCCAGCAGCGTCGAACCCGGGACTAGCGCAATACTGAGCACAGATACGCAGTATTTT. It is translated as CASSVEPGTSAILSTDTQYF.

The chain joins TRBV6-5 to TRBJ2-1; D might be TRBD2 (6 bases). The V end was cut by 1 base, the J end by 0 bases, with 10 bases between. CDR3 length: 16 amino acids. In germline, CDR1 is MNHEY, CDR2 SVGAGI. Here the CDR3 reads CASSYLADPSYNEQFF. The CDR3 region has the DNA TGTGCCAGCAGTTACTTAGCGGACCCCTCCTACAATGAGCAGTTCTTC.

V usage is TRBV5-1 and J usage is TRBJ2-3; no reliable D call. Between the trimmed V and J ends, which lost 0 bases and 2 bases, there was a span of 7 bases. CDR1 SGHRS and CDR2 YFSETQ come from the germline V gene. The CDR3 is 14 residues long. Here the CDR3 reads CASSLDSPTDTQYF. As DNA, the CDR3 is TGCGCCAGCAGCTTGGATTCTCCCACAGATACGCAGTATTTT.

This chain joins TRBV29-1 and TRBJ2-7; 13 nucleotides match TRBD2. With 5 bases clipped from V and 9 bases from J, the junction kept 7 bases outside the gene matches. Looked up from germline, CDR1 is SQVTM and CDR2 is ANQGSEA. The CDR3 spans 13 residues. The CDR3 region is CSVTSGGAKRQYF. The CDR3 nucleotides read TGCAGCGTTACTAGCGGGGGGGCAAAGAGGCAGTACTTC.

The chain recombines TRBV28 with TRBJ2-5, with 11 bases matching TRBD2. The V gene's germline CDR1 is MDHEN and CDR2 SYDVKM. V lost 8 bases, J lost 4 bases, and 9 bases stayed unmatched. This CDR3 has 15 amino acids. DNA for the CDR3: TGTGCCAGCGGCCTTAGCGGGGGGGCCTTAGAGACCCAGTACTTC. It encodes CASGLSGGALETQYF.

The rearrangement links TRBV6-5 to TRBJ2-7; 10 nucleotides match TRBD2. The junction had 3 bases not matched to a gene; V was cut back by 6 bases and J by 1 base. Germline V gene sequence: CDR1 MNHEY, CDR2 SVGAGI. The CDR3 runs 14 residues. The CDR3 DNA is TGTGCCAGCAGGACTAGCGGGTCGTCCTACGAGCAGTACTTC. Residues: CASRTSGSSYEQYF.

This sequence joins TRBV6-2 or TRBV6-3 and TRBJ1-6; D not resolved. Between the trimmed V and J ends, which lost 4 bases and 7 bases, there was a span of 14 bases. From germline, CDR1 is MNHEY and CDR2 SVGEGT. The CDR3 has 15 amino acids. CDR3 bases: TGTGCCAGCAGTTTCCTCGGGGATGTGAATTCACCCCTCCACTTT. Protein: CASSFLGDVNSPLHF.

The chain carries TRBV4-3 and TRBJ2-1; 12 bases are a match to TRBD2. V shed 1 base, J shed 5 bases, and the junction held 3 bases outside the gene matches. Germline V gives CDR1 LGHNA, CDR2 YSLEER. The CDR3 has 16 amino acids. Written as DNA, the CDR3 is TGCGCCAGCAGCCAAGTCCTAGCGGGGGGGCACAATGAGCAGTTCTTC. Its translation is CASSQVLAGGHNEQFF.

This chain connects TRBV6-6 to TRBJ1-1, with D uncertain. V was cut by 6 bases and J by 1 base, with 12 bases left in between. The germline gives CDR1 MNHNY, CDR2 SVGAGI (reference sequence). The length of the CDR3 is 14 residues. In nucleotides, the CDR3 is TGTGCCAGCAGCCCTGAGGCAGCGAACACTGAAGCTTTCTTT. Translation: CASSPEAANTEAFF.

The CDR3 loop reads CASSINRLPTGANVLTF. The CDR3 region has the DNA TGTGCCAGTAGTATAAACAGGTTACCCACTGGGGCCAACGTCCTGACTTTC. This chain joins TRBV19 and TRBJ2-6; maybe TRBD1 (5 bases). The germline gives CDR1 LNHDA, CDR2 SQIVND (reference sequence). CDR3 size: 17 residues. Trimming pared 2 bases from V and 2 bases from J, leaving 13 bases between.